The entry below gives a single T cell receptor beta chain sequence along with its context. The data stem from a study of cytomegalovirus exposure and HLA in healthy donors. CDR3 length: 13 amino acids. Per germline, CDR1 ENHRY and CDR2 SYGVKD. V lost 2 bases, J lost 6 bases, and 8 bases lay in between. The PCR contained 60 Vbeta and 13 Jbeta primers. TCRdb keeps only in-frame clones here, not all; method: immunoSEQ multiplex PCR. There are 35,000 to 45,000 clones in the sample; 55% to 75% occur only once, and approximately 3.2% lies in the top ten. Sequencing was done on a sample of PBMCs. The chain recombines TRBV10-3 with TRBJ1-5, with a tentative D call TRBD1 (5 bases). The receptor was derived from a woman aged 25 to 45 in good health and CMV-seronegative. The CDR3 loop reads CAISEGAGQPQHF. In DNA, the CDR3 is TGTGCCATCAGTGAGGGGGCAGGTCAGCCCCAGCATTTT.